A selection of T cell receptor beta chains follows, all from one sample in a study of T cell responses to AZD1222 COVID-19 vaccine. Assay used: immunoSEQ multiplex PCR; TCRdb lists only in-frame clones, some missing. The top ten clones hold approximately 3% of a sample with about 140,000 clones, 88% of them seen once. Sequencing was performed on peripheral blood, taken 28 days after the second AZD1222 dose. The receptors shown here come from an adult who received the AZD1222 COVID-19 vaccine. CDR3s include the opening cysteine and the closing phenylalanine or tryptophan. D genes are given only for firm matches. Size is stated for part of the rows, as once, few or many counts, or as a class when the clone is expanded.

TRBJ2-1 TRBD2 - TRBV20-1 TGCAGTGCTAGTCCAGGTCTAGCGGCAGAGAATGAGCAGTTCTTC CSASPGLAAENEQFF
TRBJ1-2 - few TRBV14 TGTGCCAGCAGACGAACGGACACTTTCTCCTCTTATGGCTACACCTTC CASRRTDTFSSYGYTF
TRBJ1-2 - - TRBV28 TGTGCCATCCAGGACCTTTATGGCTACACCTTC CAIQDLYGYTF
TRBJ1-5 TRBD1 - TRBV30 TGTGCCTGGAGTGTGGACAGGGGCCAGCCCCAGCATTTT CAWSVDRGQPQHF
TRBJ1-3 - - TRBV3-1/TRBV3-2 TGTGCCAGCAGCCCCAGGGCCGCAGGAGGAAACACCATATATTTT CASSPRAAGGNTIYF
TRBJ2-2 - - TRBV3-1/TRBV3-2 TGTGCCAGCAGCCAATTGGAAACGGGATCGGGCGGGGAGCTGTTTTTT CASSQLETGSGGELFF
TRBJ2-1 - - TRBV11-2 TGTGCCAGCAGCTATGGGGGTGAGCAGTTCTTC CASSYGGEQFF
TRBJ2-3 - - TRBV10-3 TGTGCCATCAAACCAGCAGCCACCACAGATACGCAGTATTTT CAIKPAATTDTQYF
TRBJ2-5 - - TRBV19 TGTGCCAGTAGCCCCGGGGGAGGGGGAGAGACCCAGTACTTC CASSPGGGGETQYF
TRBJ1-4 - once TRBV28 TGTGCCAGCAGAGGGGCCTCAACTAATGAAAAACTGTTTTTT CASRGASTNEKLFF
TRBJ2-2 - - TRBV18 TGTGCCAGCTCAACCGGGCCCGGGGAGCTGTTTTTT CASSTGPGELFF
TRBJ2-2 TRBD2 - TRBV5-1 TGCGCCAGCAGCTTGGATGGTAGCGGGGGGATAGCGAACACCGGGGAGCTGTTTTTT CASSLDGSGGIANTGELFF
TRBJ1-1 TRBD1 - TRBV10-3 TGTGCCATCAGTGAGTTGGGACAGGGGAACACTGAAGCTTTCTTT CAISELGQGNTEAFF
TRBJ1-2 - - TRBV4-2 TGTGCCAGCAGCCCAGACTTAGGGGTAGGTGGCTACACCTTC CASSPDLGVGGYTF
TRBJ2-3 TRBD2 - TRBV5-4 TGTGCCAGCAGCTTGCGGTCCAGCGGGGGCCCCTTTAGCACAGATACGCAGTATTTT CASSLRSSGGPFSTDTQYF
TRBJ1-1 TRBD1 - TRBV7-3 TGTGCCAGCAGCTATTCCTGGACAGGGGTCACTGAAGCTTTCTTT CASSYSWTGVTEAFF
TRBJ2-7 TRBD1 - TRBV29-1 TGCAGCGCCCGACAGGGGTCCTACGAGCAGTACTTC CSARQGSYEQYF
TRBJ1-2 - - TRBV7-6 TGTGCCAGCAGCTTAAACAGGGAGGGCGGGAGCTACACCTTC CASSLNREGGSYTF
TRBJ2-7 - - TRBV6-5 TGTGCCACCCCCCGCACTCTATCAGGGGTCGAGCAGTACTTC CATPRTLSGVEQYF
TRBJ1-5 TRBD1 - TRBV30 TGTGCCTGGAGTCCCAACTACGACAGGGGTGGCCAGCCCCAGCATTTT CAWSPNYDRGGQPQHF
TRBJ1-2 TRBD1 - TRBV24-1 TGTGCCACCAGTGAGTCAGGGGGCGCGAACTATGGCTACACCTTC CATSESGGANYGYTF
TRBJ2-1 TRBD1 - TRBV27 TGTGCCACCACCGGGACAGGGGGCCTTGGTGAGCAGTTCTTC CATTGTGGLGEQFF